Listed here is a single TCR beta chain. Its antigen remains unidentified. The PCR employed 60 Vbeta primers together with 13 Jbeta primers. Only in-frame clones appear in the TCRdb table, and some are missing; sequencing was by immunoSEQ multiplex PCR. The sample has about 180,000 clones, approximately 82% seen once. This sample was taken from a study of cytomegalovirus exposure and HLA in healthy donors. Study summary: The study's early data release held about 77 million unique TCRs from HLA-typed donors.

Germline CDR1 is SQVTM and CDR2 is ANQGSEA. This CDR3 has 14 amino acids. The J segment lost 2 bases and the V segment lost 6 bases, leaving 6 bases of the junction unmatched. General study results and limits: Among the CMV-associated chains, a few were confirmed in vitro as specific for CMV antigens. The listing of roughly 160 TCR beta chains classed them as cytomegalovirus-associated.

The receptor's source is a young woman in good health and CMV-seronegative. The gene calls are TRBV29-1 and TRBJ1-2; 10 bases agree with TRBD1. Sequenced: PBMCs. As DNA, the CDR3 is TGCAGCGTCCCCGGGACAGGGGAAAACTATGGCTACACCTTC. Its protein is CSVPGTGENYGYTF.